The 21 T cell receptor beta chains below come from one sample, sequenced in a study of T cell changes during pregnancy in multiple sclerosis. Produced via immunoSEQ multiplex PCR; TCRdb's table is partial and in-frame only. This table holds tens of thousands of clones, approximately 91% found once. The sample in question was CD4+ T cells from peripheral blood mononuclear cells, obtained after pregnancy. All receptors come from a female donor in good health, enrolled as a control in a pregnancy study.

This clone has more than one count but fewer than ten. J is TRBJ1-3 and V is TRBV9; 9 nucleotides match TRBD1. CDR3 length equals 17 residues. With 1 base clipped from V and 3 bases from J, the junction kept 8 bases outside the gene matches. Per the germline V gene, CDR1 is SGDLS and CDR2 is YYNGEE. CDR3 coding DNA: TGTGCCAGCAGCGTATCTACACAGGGGGCGCTTGGAAACACCATATATTTT. It encodes CASSVSTQGALGNTIYF.

A single count supports this clone. V and J are TRBV11-2 and TRBJ1-4, with a possible D match to TRBD1 (6 bases). CDR3 length: 16 residues. V shed 4 bases and J shed 6 bases, with 18 bases lying between them. Germline CDR1 SGHAT, CDR2 FQNNGV. CDR3 residues: CASSSGQGLRYEKLFF. DNA for the CDR3: TGTGCCAGCAGCTCGGGACAAGGGCTCCGATATGAAAAACTGTTTTTT.

This clone came up once. The rearrangement joins TRBV19 to TRBJ2-3; 8 bases agree with TRBD2. V shed 6 bases and J 2 bases; nucleotides not matched to a gene: 7. This CDR3 has 15 amino acids. Looked up from germline, CDR1 is LNHDA and CDR2 is SQIVND (reference sequence). CDR3 sequence reads: CASSRGGGFTDTQYF. Written as DNA, the CDR3 is TGTGCCAGTAGCAGGGGCGGGGGGTTCACAGATACGCAGTATTTT.

The V and J genes are TRBV2 and TRBJ2-7; D is perhaps TRBD2 (5 bases). CDR3 length: 16 residues. Per germline, CDR1 SNHLY and CDR2 FYNNEI. V lost 6 bases and J 4 bases, leaving 22 bases between the germline ends. The CDR3 DNA reads as TGTGCCAGCAGCCCTTTCAGCGGCCCAGGATCTTACGAGCAGTACTTC. Its protein product is CASSPFSGPGSYEQYF. Together with reference TRBV2 and TRBJ2-7, the CDR3 gives the full variable domain: EPEVTQTPSHQVTQMGQEVILRCVPISNHLYFYWYRQILGQKVEFLVSFYNNEISEKSEIFDDQFSVERPDGSNFTLKIRSTKLEDSAMYFCASSPFSGPGSYEQYFGPGTRLTVT.

The table lists this clone with a count of one. This chain uses TRBV4-2 with TRBJ2-7; D uncertain. CDR3 length equals 15 residues. V gave up 0 bases and J gave up 4 bases, with 13 bases separating them. Germline CDR1 and CDR2: LGHNA and YNFKEQ. CDR3 nucleotides: TGTGCCAGCAGCCAAGATGGAAAGCAGGCTTACGAGCAGTACTTC. It encodes CASSQDGKQAYEQYF.

V is TRBV5-1 and J is TRBJ2-3; D ambiguous. V was pared by 4 bases and J by 1 base, with 13 bases between. The CDR3 covers 15 residues. Germline CDR1 SGHRS, CDR2 YFSETQ. The CDR3 sequence: CASSLSVVGTDTQYF. DNA of the CDR3: TGCGCCAGCAGCCTGTCGGTAGTGGGCACAGATACGCAGTATTTT.

This clone was recorded only once. The chain joins TRBV27 to TRBJ2-7; TRBD2 is a possible D gene (5 bases). The V end lost 2 bases, the J end lost 3 bases, and 8 bases lay between the germline ends. The CDR3 extends over 13 amino acids. Germline V gene lookup returns CDR1 MNHEY and CDR2 SMNVEV (reference sequence). The CDR3 DNA is TGTGCCAGCAGTTTAGCGGGTTACTACGAGCAGTACTTC. Its translation is CASSLAGYYEQYF.

This chain connects TRBV19 to TRBJ1-2; D remains unclear. The CDR3 is 13 amino acids. Trimming pared 6 bases from V and 4 bases from J, leaving 12 bases between. Germline CDR1 LNHDA, CDR2 SQIVND (reference sequence). In nucleotides, the CDR3 is TGTGCCAGTAGCTACCATGACATCTATGGCTACACCTTC. This sequence encodes CASSYHDIYGYTF. The full variable domain, in which reference TRBV19 and TRBJ1-2 provide the parts outside the CDR3, is DGGITQSPKYLFRKEGQNVTLSCEQNLNHDAMYWYRQDPGQGLRLIYYSQIVNDFQKGDIAEGYSVSREKKESFPLTVTSAQKNPTAFYLCASSYHDIYGYTFGSGTRLTVV.

In DNA, the CDR3 is TGTGCCAGCAGCGACAGGGTTAATCTTAGAGCTTTCTTT. It codes for CASSDRVNLRAFF. The V gene is TRBV7-2, the J gene TRBJ1-1, with TRBD1 matching over 7 bases. Germline values: CDR1 SGHTA, CDR2 FQGNSA. V lost 5 bases, J lost 10 bases, and 10 bases stayed unmatched. CDR3 length equals 13 residues.

The rearrangement uses TRBV4-2 and TRBJ1-5, with unresolved D. This CDR3 region has 14 residues. Trimming removed 1 base at V and 7 bases at J, with 11 bases between. Germline V CDR1 and CDR2: LGHNA, YNFKEQ. The CDR3 loop is CASSQGSYGQPQHF. The CDR3, as DNA: TGTGCCAGCAGCCAAGGTTCGTACGGGCAGCCCCAGCATTTT.

V gene TRBV5-1 combines with J gene TRBJ2-3; TRBD2 aligns across 11 bases. This CDR3 comprises 18 residues. With V trimmed by 3 bases and J by 3 bases, 12 bases remained unmatched. Germline V gene sequence: CDR1 SGHRS, CDR2 YFSETQ. CDR3 DNA sequence: TGCGCCAGCAGCTCACTAGTCCCGGGACTAGCGGAAACAGATACGCAGTATTTT. Protein: CASSSLVPGLAETDTQYF.

The chain employs TRBV6-6 and TRBJ2-2; TRBD2 is a possible D gene (7 bases). Germline V gene lookup returns CDR1 MNHNY and CDR2 SVGAGI (reference sequence). The length of the CDR3 is 14 residues. V dropped 7 bases and J dropped 5 bases, with 14 bases sitting between them. The CDR3 protein is CASKGEGRTGELFF. CDR3 DNA sequence: TGTGCCAGCAAGGGGGAGGGTCGAACCGGGGAGCTGTTTTTT.

CDR3 in DNA: TGTGCCACAAACGGGCCCGGGGGAGAAAACATTCAGTACTTC. Its translation is CATNGPGGENIQYF. The V call is TRBV15, the J call TRBJ2-4; weak D call: TRBD2 (6 bases). V dropped 9 bases and J dropped 5 bases, with 17 bases sitting between them. The CDR3 contains 14 residues. Germline assignment: CDR1 LNHNV and CDR2 YYDKDF (reference sequence). Full variable domain (remainder filled in from reference TRBV15 and TRBJ2-4): DAMVIQNPRYQVTQFGKPVTLSCSQTLNHNVMYWYQQKSSQAPKLLFHYYDKDFNNEADTPDNFQSRRPNTSFCFLDIRSPGLGDTAMYLCATNGPGGENIQYFGAGTRLSVL.

This clone was seen a single time. The chain uses TRBV7-9 and TRBJ1-1, with D maybe TRBD1 (5 bases). The germline V gene encodes CDR1 SEHNR and CDR2 FQNEAQ (reference sequence). V was trimmed by 0 bases and J by 1 base, leaving 12 bases between them. CDR3 length: 16 amino acids. The CDR3 protein is CASSLAPRDKNTEAFF. The CDR3 coding sequence is TGTGCCAGCAGCTTAGCGCCCAGGGATAAGAACACTGAAGCTTTCTTT.

V usage is TRBV6-5 and J usage is TRBJ2-7; D is possibly TRBD1 (6 bases). The V end lost 0 bases, the J end lost 3 bases, and 15 bases lay between the germline ends. This CDR3 region has 16 residues. Germline V CDR1 and CDR2: MNHEY, SVGAGI. The CDR3 protein is CASSYSVGAERYEQYF. As DNA, the CDR3 is TGTGCCAGCAGTTACTCCGTGGGGGCCGAACGCTACGAGCAGTACTTC.

The V and J genes are TRBV11-2 and TRBJ1-5; D possibly corresponds to TRBD1 (6 bases). Germline V CDR1 and CDR2: SGHAT, FQNNGV. The ends were cut back, 2 bases at V and 2 bases at J, with 19 bases in the middle. The CDR3 has 18 amino acids. The CDR3 loop reads CASSLPLGGPHGNQPQHF. The DNA for the CDR3 is TGTGCCAGCAGCTTACCATTGGGGGGGCCGCACGGCAATCAGCCCCAGCATTTT.

The rearrangement joins TRBV18 to TRBJ2-2; 9 nucleotides align to TRBD1. The CDR3 spans 16 residues. Germline V lookup: CDR1 KGHSH, CDR2 LQKENI. V shed 3 bases and J 1 base; nucleotides not matched to a gene: 3. DNA for the CDR3: TGTGCCAGCTCACCTCCGGGACAGGGGAACACCGGGGAGCTGTTTTTT. This gives the protein CASSPPGQGNTGELFF. Supplemented by reference TRBV18 and TRBJ2-2, the full variable domain reads NAGVMQNPRHLVRRRGQEARLRCSPMKGHSHVYWYRQLPEEGLKFMVYLQKENIIDESGMPKERFSAEFPKEGPSILRIQQVVRGDSAAYFCASSPPGQGNTGELFFGEGSRLTVL.

V gene TRBV4-1 combines with J gene TRBJ2-1, with 9 bases that match TRBD2. Germline V gene lookup returns CDR1 MGHRA and CDR2 YSYEKL. There are 19 residues in the CDR3. Losses at the gene ends were 1 base for V and 7 bases for J; bases not matched to a gene: 17. CDR3 sequence (DNA): TGCGCCAGCAGCCAAGTGATCAGAAGGCGGGGGGGCCTTTCGAATGAGCAGTTCTTC. This sequence encodes CASSQVIRRRGGLSNEQFF.

This clone was observed once. V and J are TRBV19 and TRBJ2-1, with TRBD2 as a possible D gene (5 bases). In germline, CDR1 is LNHDA, CDR2 SQIVND (reference sequence). Trimming cost V 6 bases and J 9 bases, with 12 bases left between them. This CDR3 has 12 residues. This chain's CDR3 is CASSRTYSEQFF. The CDR3 DNA follows: TGTGCCAGTAGCCGGACTTATTCTGAGCAGTTCTTC.

This chain connects TRBV7-6 to TRBJ2-1; 14 positions agree with TRBD2. Trimming at V came to 2 bases and at J to 1 base, leaving 4 bases not matched to a gene. The CDR3 loop spans 18 amino acids. Per germline, CDR1 SGHVS and CDR2 FNYEAQ. The CDR3: CASSLSGLAGGSYNEQFF. The CDR3 DNA follows: TGTGCCAGCAGCTTATCAGGACTAGCGGGGGGATCCTACAATGAGCAGTTCTTC.

The rearrangement uses TRBV5-4 and TRBJ1-2; D is possibly TRBD1 (6 bases). Germline assignment: CDR1 SGHNT and CDR2 YYREEE (reference sequence). This CDR3 spans 17 amino acids. Trimming removed 4 bases from V and 6 bases from J, with 25 bases in between. CDR3 nucleotides: TGTGCCAGCAGCCACCCCCTTGGGAACAGGGCGAGGGATGGCTACACCTTC. Its translation is CASSHPLGNRARDGYTF.